The subject of this entry is one T cell receptor beta chain. This clonotype appeared many times. The antigen it binds to is not known. No base qualities exist here, and no much larger clone lies one base off it. Libraries were made using 5' RACE. These reads were obtained on a NextSeq 500. To allow correction of PCR and sequencing errors, the TCR library protocol tagged every TCR cDNA molecule with a unique molecular identifier. As for how the authors treated the data: TCR identification, UMI-based error correction and CDR3 extraction were performed with Decombinator tools. TCRs above a frequency of 2 per 1,000, corresponding to the top 1% of the tumor frequency distribution, were defined as expanded. Each repertoire was subsampled 100 times to 5,000 TCRs, after which Renyi diversity was computed with the R vegan package. CDR3 similarity networks were built from amino acid triplet string-kernel similarity, with CDR3s being connected when pairwise similarity was above 0.82. TCRdb trimmed public reads at Q25 via fastp, called clones via MiXCR and kept in-frame beta chains. Each entry merges the rows of one CDR3 protein and shows their most common DNA and genes. TCRdb's processing, not the authors', yielded these V and J calls. This sample holds roughly 25,000 distinct CDR3 sequences; roughly 7% were observed only once. The top ten hold around 15% of the sample.

The data derive from a study of spatial heterogeneity in lung cancer (dated by TCRdb to between 2017 and 2020). Background on the whole study: More beta-chain than alpha-chain transcripts were consistently detected, likely reflecting higher beta-chain transcript abundance. In the raw uncorrected reads, each unique combination of TCR and UMI appeared more than ten times on average. At surgery, hundreds of tumor regions, 64 matched nontumor lung samples and 45 to 60 PBMC samples were TCR-sequenced for both alpha and beta chains. In non-small cell lung cancer, the study quantitatively compared TCR alpha and beta repertoires across several tumor regions, matched nontumor lung, and blood. Nonsynonymous mutation counts, determined by whole-exome sequencing of tumor tissue, were related to TCR repertoire features. Overall study outcomes, separate from this receptor: Additional single-cell paired TCR alpha and beta sequencing was considered necessary to confirm, at a functional level, the hypothesis that regional TCRs recognize regional mutations. Ubiquitous expanded tumor TCRs were detected in blood more often at tumor resection than at routine follow-up.

According to the study, the label for this sample's time point signals: sample taken at primary tumor resection. The donors were approximately 70 patients from the lung TRACERx cohort who had early-stage, untreated non-small cell lung cancer. For TCR sequencing, whole RNA was extracted from tumor and nontumor lung tissue, or from cryopreserved PBMC samples, and no cell sorting was done. Patients were selected for TCR sequencing only if sufficient RNA was available from at least two tumor regions. The sequences come from PBMCs, collected at surgery. This TCR was sampled from a male donor with early-stage non-small cell lung cancer.

The DNA sequence is as follows: TGTGCCAGCCTAGCGGGGAACACCGGGGAGCTGTTTTTT. Its protein reads: CASLAGNTGELFF. Recombination joined TRBV28 with TRBJ2-2; 8 bases in the junction line up with TRBD2. V is cut back by 8 bases and J by 1 base, with 0 bases in the junction unmatched. From the cysteine through the phenylalanine, the CDR3 covers 13 amino acids. Of the read, only the CDR3 DNA is kept; its 39 bases are in frame from base 1. From a lookup of the germline V gene, CDR1 and CDR2 are MDHEN and SYDVKM.